The TCR beta chain described here comes from a study of a mutant IDH1 vaccine in newly diagnosed glioma. Study summary: Treated patients had a mean age of about 40 years and an approximately 60% male, about 40% female split.

Of note for this clone: No antigen is known for it.

Time point specified: baseline, week 1 (first vaccination visit). Treatment specified: pre-vaccination baseline after standard-of-care therapy. The donors' diagnosis was new WHO grade 3 or 4 astrocytoma that was IDH1-mutant and ATRX-lost. The CDR3 sequence is 15 residues long. Germline CDR1 reads LNHDA; CDR2 reads SQIVND (reference sequence). The V gene lost 2 bases and the J gene lost 0 bases, with 8 bases spanning the gap. Generated by immunoSEQ multiplex PCR, the TCRdb table keeps only in-frame clones and is missing some. The table includes around 64,000 clones, 65% to 85% detected once. Notes on the study in general: Vaccination elicited immune responses in roughly 93% of patients. Seemingly, pseudoprogression had no relation to changes in the top peripheral T cell clonotypes.

The sequence was obtained from a woman between 18 and 29 years old with glioma. Some clones in this sample may be carry-over from other donors' samples. V and J are TRBV19 and TRBJ1-5; D gene unclear. Here the sequenced sample was peripheral blood mononuclear cells (PBMCs), taken from a glioma patient treated with radiotherapy, temozolomide or both. This CDR3 reads CASSIRLGSNQPQHF. As DNA, the CDR3 is TGTGCCAGTAGTATAAGGCTAGGTAGCAATCAGCCCCAGCATTTT.